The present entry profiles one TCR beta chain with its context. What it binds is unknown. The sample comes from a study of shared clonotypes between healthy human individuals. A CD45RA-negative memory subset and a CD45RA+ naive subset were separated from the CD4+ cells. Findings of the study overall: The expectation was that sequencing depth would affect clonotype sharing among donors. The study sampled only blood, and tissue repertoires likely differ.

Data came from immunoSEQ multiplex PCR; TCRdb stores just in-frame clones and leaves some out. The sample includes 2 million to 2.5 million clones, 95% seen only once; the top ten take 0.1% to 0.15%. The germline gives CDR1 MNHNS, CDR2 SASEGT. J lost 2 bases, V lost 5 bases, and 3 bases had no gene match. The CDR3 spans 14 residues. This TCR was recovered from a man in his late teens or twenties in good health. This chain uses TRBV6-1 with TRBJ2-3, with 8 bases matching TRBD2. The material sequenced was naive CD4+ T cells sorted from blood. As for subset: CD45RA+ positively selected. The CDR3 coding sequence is TGTGCCAGCAGTTCAGCGGGGGCCACAGATACGCAGTATTTT. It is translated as CASSSAGATDTQYF.